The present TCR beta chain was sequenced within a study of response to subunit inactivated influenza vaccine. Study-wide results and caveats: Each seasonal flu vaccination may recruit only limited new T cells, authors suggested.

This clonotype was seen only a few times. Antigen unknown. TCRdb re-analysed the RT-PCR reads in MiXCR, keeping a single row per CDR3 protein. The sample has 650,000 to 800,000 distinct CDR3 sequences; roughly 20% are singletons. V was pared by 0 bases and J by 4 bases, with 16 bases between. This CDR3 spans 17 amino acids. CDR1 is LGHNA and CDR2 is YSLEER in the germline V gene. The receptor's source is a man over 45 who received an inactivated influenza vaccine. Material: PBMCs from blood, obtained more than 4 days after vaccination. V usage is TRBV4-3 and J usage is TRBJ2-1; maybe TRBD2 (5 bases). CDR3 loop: CASSQDLAGPVYNEQFF. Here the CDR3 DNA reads TGCGCCAGCAGCCAAGATCTAGCCGGACCAGTATACAATGAGCAGTTCTTC.